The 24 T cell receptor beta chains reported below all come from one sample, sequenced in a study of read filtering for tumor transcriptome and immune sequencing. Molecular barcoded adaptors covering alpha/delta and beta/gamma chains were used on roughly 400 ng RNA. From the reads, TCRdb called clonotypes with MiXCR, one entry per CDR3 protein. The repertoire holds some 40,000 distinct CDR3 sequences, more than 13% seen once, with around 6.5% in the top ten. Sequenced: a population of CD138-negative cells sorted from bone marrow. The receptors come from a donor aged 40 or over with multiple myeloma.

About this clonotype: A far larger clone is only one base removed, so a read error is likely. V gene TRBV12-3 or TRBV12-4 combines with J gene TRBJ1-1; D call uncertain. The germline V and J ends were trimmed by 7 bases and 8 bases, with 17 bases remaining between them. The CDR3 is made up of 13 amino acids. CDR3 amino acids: CASNFLGRVEAFF. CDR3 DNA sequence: TGTGCCAGCAATTTCCTGGGGAGGGTGGAAGCTTTCTTT.

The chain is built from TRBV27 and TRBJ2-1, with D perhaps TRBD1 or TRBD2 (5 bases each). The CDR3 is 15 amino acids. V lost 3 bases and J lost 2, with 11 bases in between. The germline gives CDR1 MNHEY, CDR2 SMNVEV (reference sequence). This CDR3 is CASSLGTNPYNEQFF. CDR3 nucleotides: TGTGCCAGCAGTTTGGGGACCAACCCCTACAATGAGCAGTTCTTC.

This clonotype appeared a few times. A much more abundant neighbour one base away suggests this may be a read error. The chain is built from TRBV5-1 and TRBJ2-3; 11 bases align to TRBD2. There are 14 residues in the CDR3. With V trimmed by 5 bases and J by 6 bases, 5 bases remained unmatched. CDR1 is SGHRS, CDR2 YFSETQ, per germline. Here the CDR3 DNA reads TGCGCCAGCAGAGCCTCTAGCGGGAGGGATACGCAGTATTTT. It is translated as CASRASSGRDTQYF.

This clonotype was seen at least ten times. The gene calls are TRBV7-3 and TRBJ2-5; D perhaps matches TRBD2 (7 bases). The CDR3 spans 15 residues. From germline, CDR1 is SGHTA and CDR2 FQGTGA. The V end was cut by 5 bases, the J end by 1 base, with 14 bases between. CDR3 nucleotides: TGTGCCAGCAGCCAACAAGGGGGGGGCCAAGAGACCCAGTACTTC. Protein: CASSQQGGGQETQYF.

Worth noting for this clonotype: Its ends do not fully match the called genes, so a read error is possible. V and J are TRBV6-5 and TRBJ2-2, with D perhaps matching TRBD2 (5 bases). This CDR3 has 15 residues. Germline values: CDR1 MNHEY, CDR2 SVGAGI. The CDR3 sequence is CASIDVAIFTGELFF. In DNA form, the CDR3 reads TGTGCCAGCATTGACGTGGCAATCTTTACCGGGGAGCTGTTCTTT.

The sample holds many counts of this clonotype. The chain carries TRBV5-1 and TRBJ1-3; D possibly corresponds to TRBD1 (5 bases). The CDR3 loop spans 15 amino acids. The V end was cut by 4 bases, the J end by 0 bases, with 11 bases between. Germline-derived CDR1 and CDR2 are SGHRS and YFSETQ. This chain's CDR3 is CASSPRGGSGNTIYF. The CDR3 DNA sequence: TGCGCCAGCAGCCCCCGGGGCGGCTCTGGAAACACCATATATTTT.

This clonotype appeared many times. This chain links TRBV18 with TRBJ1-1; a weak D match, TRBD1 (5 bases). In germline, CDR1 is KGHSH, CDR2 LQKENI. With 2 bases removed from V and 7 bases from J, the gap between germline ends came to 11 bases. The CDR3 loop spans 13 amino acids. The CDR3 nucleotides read TGTGCCAGCTCACCAATTCAGGGTAATGAAGCTTTCTTT. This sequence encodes CASSPIQGNEAFF.

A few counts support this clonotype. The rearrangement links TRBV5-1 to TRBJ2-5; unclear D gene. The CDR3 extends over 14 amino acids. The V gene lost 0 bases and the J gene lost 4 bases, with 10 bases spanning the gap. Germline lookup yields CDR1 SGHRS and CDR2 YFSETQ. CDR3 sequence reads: CASSLGPSAETQYF. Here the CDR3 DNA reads TGCGCCAGCAGCTTGGGCCCCAGCGCAGAGACCCAGTACTTC.

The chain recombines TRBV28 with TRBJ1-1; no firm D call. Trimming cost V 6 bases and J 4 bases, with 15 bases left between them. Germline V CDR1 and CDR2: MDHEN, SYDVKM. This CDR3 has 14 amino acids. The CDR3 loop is CASSPPVWGTEAFF. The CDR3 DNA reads TGTGCCAGCAGCCCCCCTGTATGGGGCACTGAAGCTTTCTTT.

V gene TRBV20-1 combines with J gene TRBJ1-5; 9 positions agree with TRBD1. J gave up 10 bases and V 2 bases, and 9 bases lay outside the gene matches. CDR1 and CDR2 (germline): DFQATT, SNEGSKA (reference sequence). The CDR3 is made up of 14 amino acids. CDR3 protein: CSARLGQGSSPQHF. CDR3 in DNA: TGCAGTGCTAGACTGGGACAGGGCTCCTCTCCCCAGCATTTT.

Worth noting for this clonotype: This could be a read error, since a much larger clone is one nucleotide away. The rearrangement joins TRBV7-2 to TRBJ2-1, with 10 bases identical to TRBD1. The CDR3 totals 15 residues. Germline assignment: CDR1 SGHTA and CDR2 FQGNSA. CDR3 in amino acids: CAGSSPDRGFNEQFF. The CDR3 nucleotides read TGTGCCGGCAGCTCTCCGGACAGGGGGTTCAATGAGCAGTTCTTC.

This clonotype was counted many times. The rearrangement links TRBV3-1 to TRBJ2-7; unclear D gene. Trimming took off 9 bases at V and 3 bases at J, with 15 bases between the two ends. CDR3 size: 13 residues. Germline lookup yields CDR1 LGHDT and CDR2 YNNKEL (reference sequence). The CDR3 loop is CASRLGPLYEQYF. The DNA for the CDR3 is TGTGCCAGTCGATTAGGGCCGCTCTACGAGCAGTACTTC.

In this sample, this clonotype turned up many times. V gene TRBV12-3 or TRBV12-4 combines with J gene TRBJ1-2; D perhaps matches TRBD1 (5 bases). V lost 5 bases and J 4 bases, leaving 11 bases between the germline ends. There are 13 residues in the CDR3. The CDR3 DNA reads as TGTGCCAGCAGTAAAACAGGATCCTATGGCTACACCTTC. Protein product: CASSKTGSYGYTF.

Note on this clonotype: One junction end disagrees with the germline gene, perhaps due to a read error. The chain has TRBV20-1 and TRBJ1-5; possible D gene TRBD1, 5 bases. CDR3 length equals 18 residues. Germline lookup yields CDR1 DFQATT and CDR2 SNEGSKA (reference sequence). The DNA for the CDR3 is TGCAGCGCTAGAGATGCGGTGCAGGGTTGGGGAATCAATCAGCCCCAGCATTTT. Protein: CSARDAVQGWGINQPQHF.

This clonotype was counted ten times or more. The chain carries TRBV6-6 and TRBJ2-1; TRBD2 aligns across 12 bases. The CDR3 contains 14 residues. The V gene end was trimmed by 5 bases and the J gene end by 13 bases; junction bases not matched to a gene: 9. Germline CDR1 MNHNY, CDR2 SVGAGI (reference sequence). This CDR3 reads CASSPQLAGGGQFF. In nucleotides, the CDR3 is TGTGCCAGCAGTCCGCAACTAGCGGGAGGTGGTCAGTTCTTC.

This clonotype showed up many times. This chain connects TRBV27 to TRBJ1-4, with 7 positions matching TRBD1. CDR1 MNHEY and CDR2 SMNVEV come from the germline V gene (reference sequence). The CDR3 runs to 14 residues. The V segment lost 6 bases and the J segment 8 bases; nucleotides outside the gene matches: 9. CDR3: CASRQSGGGEKLFF. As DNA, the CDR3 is TGTGCCAGCAGGCAATCAGGGGGAGGAGAAAAACTGTTTTTT.

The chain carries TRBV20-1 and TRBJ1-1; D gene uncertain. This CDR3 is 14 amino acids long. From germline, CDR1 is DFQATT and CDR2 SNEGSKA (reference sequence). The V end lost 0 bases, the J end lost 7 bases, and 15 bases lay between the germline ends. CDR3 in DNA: TGCAGTGCTAGAGATCAGGTCCCGACCAATGAAGCTTTCTTT. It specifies CSARDQVPTNEAFF.

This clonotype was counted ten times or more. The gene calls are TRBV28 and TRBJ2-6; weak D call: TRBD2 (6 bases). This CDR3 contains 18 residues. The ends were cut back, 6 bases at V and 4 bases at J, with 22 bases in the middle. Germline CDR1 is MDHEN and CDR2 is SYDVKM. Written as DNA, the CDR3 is TGTGCCAGCAGCCCAGTAGCGGACCTCGGCTGGGGGGCCAACGTCCTGACTTTC. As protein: CASSPVADLGWGANVLTF.

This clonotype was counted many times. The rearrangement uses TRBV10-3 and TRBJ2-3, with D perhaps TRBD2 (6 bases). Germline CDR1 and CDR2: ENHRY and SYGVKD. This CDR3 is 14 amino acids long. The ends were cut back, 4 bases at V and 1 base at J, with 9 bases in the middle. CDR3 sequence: CAISGIAGTDTQYF. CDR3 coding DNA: TGTGCCATCAGTGGAATAGCGGGCACAGATACGCAGTATTTT.

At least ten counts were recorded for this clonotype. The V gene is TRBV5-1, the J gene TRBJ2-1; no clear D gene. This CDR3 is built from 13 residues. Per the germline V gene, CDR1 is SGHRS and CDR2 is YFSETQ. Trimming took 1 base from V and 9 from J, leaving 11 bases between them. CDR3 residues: CASSLLDLVEQFF. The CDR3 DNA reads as TGCGCCAGCAGCTTGTTGGACCTAGTTGAGCAGTTCTTC.

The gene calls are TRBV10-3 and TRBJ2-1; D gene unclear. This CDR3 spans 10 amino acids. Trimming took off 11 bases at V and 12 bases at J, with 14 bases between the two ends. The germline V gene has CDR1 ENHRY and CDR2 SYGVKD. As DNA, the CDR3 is TGTGCCGCTGAATCAGAAGTGCAGTTCTTC. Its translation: CAAESEVQFF.

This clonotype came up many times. The CDR3 is CSASLAGDEAFF. The CDR3, as DNA: TGCAGTGCTAGCCTGGCTGGGGATGAAGCTTTCTTT. The J gene is TRBJ1-1, the V gene TRBV20-1, with D uncertain. Germline CDR1 is DFQATT and CDR2 is SNEGSKA (reference sequence). Trimming left V 3 bases short and J 7 bases short, with 12 bases between. The CDR3 spans 12 residues.

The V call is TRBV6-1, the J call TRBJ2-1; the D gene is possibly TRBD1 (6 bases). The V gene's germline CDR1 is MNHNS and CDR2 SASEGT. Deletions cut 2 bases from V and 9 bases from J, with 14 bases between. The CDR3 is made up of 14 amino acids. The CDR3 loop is CASSEQLQGGEQFF. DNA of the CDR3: TGTGCCAGCAGTGAACAGTTACAGGGCGGTGAGCAGTTCTTC.

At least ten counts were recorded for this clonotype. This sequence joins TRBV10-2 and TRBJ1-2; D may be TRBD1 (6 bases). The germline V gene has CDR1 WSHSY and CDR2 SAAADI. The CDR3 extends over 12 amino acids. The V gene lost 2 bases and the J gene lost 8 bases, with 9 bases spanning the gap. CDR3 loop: CASSEQGYGYTF. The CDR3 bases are TGCGCCAGCAGTGAGCAGGGGTACGGCTACACCTTC.